Included here is one T cell receptor (beta chain) sequence, with context. The antigen remains unidentified. A much larger clone lies one base from this, so it may be a read error. This sample stems from a study of T cells after yellow fever vaccination. Study-level results: A small proportion of clonotypes was detected in both the CD4 and CD8 compartments. Subsequent to the booster, the majority of primary-vaccination clones reappeared (under 98% CD4, around 85% CD8). The bulk population could contribute abundant contaminating clonotypes to FACS-sorted repertoires.

Germline loops: CDR1 KGHSH, CDR2 LQKENI. V lost 2 bases, J lost 1 base, and 7 bases stayed unmatched. This CDR3 comprises 17 residues. As TCR cDNA was made by 5'RACE template switching, a universal primer site and UMIs were added. TCRdb ran MiXCR on the 5' RACE reads and lists one entry per CDR3 protein. The table records over 110,000 distinct CDR3 sequences, over 7% of them present only once. The receptor comes from a man aged 25 to 40 who received the YFV17D yellow fever vaccine. Here the sequenced sample was CD4+ T cells sorted from PBMCs, taken 5 days after the yellow fever booster vaccination. This chain links TRBV18 with TRBJ2-2, with 7 bases that match TRBD2. The DNA of the CDR3 is TGTGCCAGCTCACCATCTAAAGCGGGACTGAACACCGGGGAGCTGTTTTTT. Protein product: CASSPSKAGLNTGELFF.